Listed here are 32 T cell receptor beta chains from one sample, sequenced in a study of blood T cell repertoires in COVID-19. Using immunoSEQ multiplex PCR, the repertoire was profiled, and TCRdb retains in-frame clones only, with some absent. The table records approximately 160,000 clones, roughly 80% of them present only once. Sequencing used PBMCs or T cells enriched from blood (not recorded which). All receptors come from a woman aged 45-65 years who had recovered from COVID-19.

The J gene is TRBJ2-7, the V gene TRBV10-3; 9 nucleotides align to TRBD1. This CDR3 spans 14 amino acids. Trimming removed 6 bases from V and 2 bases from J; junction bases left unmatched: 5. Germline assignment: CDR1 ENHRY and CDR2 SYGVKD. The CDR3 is CAISPGQGTYEQYF. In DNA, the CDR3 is TGTGCCATCAGCCCCGGACAGGGGACCTACGAGCAGTACTTC.

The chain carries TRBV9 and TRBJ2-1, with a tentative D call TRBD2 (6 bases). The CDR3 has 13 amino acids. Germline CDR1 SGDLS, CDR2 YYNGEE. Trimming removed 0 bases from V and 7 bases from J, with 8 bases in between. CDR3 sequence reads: CASSVGGENEQFF. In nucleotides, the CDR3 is TGTGCCAGCAGCGTAGGGGGGGAGAATGAGCAGTTCTTC.

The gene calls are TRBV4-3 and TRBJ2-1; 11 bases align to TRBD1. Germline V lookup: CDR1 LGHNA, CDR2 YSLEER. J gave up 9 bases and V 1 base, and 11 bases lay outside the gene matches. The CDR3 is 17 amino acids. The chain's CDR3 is CASSQGARDRGMGEQFF. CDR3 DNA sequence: TGCGCCAGCAGCCAAGGGGCCCGGGACAGGGGGATGGGTGAGCAGTTCTTC.

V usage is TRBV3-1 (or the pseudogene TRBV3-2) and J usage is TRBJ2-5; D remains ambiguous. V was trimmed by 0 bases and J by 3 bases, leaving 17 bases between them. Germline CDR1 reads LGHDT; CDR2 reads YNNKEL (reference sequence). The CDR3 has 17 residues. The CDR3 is CASSQDRQTLPKETQYF. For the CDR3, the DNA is TGTGCCAGCAGCCAAGATCGTCAGACATTACCAAAAGAGACCCAGTACTTC.

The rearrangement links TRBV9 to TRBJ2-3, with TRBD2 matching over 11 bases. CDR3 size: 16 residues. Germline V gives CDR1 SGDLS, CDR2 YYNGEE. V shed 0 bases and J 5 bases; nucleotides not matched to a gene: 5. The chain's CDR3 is CASSVALAGGRDTQYF. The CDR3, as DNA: TGTGCCAGCAGCGTAGCCCTAGCGGGAGGTCGAGATACGCAGTATTTT.

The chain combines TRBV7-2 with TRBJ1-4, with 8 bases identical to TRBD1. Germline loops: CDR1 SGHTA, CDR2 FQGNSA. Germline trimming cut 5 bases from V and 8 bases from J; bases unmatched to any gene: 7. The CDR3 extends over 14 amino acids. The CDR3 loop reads CASSRDRRGEKLFF. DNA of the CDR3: TGTGCCAGCAGCCGGGACAGGCGGGGGGAAAAACTGTTTTTT.

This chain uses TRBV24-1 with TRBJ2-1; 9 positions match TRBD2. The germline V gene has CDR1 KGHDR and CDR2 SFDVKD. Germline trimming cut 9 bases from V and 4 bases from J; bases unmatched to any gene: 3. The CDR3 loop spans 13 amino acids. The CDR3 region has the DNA TGTGCCACCGAGACTAGCGGATACAATGAGCAGTTCTTC. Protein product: CATETSGYNEQFF.

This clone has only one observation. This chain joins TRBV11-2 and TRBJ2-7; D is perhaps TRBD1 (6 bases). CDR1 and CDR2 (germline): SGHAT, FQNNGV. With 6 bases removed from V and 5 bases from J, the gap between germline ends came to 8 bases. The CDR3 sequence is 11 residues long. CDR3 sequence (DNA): TGTGCCAGCAGACAGGGCCACGAGCAGTACTTC. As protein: CASRQGHEQYF.

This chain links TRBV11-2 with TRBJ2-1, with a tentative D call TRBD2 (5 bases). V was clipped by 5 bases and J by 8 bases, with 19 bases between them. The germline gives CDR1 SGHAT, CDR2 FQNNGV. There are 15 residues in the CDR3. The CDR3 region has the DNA TGTGCCAGCAGCCCCTTCGGGGTGCTTTATGATGAGCAGTTCTTC. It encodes CASSPFGVLYDEQFF.

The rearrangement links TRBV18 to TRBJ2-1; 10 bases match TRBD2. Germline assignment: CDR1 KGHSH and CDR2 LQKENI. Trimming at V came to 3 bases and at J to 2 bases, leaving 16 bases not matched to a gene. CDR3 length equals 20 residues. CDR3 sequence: CASSPRERGGRSITYNEQFF. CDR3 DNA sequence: TGTGCCAGCTCACCCAGAGAGCGGGGGGGGAGGTCAATCACCTACAATGAGCAGTTCTTC. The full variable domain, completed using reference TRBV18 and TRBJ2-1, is NAGVMQNPRHLVRRRGQEARLRCSPMKGHSHVYWYRQLPEEGLKFMVYLQKENIIDESGMPKERFSAEFPKEGPSILRIQQVVRGDSAAYFCASSPRERGGRSITYNEQFFGPGTRLTVL.

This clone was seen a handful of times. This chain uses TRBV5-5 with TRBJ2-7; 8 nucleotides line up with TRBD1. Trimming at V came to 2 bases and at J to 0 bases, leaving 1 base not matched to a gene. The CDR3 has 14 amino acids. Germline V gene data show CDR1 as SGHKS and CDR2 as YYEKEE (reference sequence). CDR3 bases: TGTGCCAGCAGCTTTGGACAGGGCTCCTACGAGCAGTACTTC. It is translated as CASSFGQGSYEQYF. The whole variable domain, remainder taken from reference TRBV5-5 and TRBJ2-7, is DAGVTQSPTHLIKTRGQQVTLRCSPISGHKSVSWYQQVLGQGPQFIFQYYEKEERGRGNFPDRFSARQFPNYSSELNVNALLLGDSALYLCASSFGQGSYEQYFGPGTRLTVT.

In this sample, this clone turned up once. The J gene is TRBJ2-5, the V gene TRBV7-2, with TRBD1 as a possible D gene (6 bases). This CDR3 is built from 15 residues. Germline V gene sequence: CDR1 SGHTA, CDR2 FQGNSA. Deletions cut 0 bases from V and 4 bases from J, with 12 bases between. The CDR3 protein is CASSLAVTGIETQYF. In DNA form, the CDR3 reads TGTGCCAGCAGCTTAGCAGTGACAGGAATAGAGACCCAGTACTTC.

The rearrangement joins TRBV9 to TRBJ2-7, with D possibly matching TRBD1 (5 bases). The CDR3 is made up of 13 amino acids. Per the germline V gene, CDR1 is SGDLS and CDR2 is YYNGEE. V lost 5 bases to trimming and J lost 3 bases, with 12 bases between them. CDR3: CASSVQGNYEQYF. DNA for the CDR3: TGTGCCAGCAGTGTGCAGGGAAACTACGAGCAGTACTTC.

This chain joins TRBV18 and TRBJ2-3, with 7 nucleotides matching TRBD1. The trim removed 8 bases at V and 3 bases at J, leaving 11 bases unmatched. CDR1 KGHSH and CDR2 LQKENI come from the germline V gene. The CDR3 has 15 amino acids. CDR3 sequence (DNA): TGTGCCAGCCGTGCGATCAGGGGACAGACAGATACGCAGTATTTT. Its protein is CASRAIRGQTDTQYF.

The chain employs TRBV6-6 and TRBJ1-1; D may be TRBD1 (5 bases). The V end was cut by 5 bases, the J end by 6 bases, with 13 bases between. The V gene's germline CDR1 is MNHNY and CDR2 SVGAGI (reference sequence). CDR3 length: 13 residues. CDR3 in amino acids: CASSRGSSAEAFF. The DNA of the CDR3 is TGTGCCAGCAGTAGGGGCAGCTCCGCTGAAGCTTTCTTT.

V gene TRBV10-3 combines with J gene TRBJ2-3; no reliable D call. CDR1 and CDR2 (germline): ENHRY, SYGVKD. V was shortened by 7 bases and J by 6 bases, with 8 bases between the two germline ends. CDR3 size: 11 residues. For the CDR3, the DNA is TGTGCCATCATGGCGGCGGATACGCAGTATTTT. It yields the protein CAIMAADTQYF.

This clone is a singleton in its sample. The CDR3 here is CASSEGGGGPSYEQYF. In DNA, the CDR3 is TGCGCCAGCAGTGAGGGTGGCGGGGGCCCCTCCTACGAGCAGTACTTC. J is TRBJ2-7 and V is TRBV10-1; the D gene is possibly TRBD2 (7 bases). From germline, CDR1 is WNHNN and CDR2 SYGVQD (reference sequence). This CDR3 comprises 16 residues. V was clipped by 2 bases and J by 0 bases, with 14 bases between them.

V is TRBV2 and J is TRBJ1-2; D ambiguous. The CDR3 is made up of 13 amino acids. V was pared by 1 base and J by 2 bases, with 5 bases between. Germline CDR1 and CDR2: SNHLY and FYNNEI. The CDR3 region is CASSEGRNYGYTF. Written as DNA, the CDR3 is TGTGCCAGCAGTGAAGGCAGAAACTATGGCTACACCTTC.

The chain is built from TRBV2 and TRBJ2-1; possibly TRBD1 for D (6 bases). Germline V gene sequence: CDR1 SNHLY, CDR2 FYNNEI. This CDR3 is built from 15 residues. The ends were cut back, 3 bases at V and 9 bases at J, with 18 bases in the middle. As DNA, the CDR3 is TGTGCCAGCAGTGAGGTTGGGGGCGGTAGGTTTGAGCAGTTCTTC. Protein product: CASSEVGGGRFEQFF. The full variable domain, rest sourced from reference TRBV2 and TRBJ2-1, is EPEVTQTPSHQVTQMGQEVILRCVPISNHLYFYWYRQILGQKVEFLVSFYNNEISEKSEIFDDQFSVERPDGSNFTLKIRSTKLEDSAMYFCASSEVGGGRFEQFFGPGTRLTVL.

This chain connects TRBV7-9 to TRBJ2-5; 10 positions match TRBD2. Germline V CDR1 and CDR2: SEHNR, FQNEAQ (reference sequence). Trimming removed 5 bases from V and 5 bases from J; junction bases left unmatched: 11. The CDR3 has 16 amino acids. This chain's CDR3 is CASSPGAGGPWETQYF. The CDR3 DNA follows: TGTGCCAGCAGCCCCGGAGCGGGGGGGCCGTGGGAGACCCAGTACTTC.

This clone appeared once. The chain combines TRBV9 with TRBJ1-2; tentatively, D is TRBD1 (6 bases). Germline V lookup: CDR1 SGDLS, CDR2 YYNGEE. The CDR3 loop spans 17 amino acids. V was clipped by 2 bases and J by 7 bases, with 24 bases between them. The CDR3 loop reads CASSVDSLGQLKLGYTF. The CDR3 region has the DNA TGTGCCAGCAGCGTCGACTCCCTAGGACAGCTTAAACTTGGCTACACCTTC.

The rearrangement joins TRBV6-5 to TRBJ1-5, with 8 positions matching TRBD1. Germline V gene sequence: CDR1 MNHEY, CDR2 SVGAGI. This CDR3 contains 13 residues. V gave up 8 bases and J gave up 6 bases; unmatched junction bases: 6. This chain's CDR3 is CASGGQGRQPQHF. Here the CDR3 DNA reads TGTGCCAGCGGCGGACAGGGTCGTCAGCCCCAGCATTTT.

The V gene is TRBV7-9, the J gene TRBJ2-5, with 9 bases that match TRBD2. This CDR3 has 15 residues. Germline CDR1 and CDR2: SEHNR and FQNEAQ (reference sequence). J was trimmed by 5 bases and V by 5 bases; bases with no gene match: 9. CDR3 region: CASSPRTSVRETQYF. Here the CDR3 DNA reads TGTGCCAGCAGCCCCAGGACTAGCGTGAGGGAGACCCAGTACTTC.

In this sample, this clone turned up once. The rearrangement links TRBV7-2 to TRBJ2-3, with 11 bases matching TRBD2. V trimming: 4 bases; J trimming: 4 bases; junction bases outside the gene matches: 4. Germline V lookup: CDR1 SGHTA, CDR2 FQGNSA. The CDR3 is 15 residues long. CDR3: CASSSRLAGSDTQYF. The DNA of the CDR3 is TGTGCCAGCAGCTCGAGACTAGCGGGGTCAGATACGCAGTATTTT.

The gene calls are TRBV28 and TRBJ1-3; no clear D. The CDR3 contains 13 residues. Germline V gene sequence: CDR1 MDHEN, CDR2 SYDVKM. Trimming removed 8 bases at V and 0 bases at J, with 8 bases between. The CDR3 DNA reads TGTGCCAGCCTACAGAGCTCTGGAAACACCATATATTTT. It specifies CASLQSSGNTIYF.

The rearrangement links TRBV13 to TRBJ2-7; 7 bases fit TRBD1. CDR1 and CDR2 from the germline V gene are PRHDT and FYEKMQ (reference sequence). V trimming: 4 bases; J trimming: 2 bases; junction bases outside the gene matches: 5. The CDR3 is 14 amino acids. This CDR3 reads CASSSLDRTYEQYF. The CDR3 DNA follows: TGTGCCAGCAGCTCCCTGGACAGGACCTACGAGCAGTACTTC. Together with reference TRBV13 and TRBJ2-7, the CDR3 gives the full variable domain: AAGVIQSPRHLIKEKRETATLKCYPIPRHDTVYWYQQGPGQDPQFLISFYEKMQSDKGSIPDRFSAQQFSDYHSELNMSSLELGDSALYFCASSSLDRTYEQYFGPGTRLTVT.

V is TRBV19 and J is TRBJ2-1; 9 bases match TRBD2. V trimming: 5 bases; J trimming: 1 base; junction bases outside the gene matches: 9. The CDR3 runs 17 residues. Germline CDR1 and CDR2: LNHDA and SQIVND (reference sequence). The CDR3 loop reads CASSPRPLAGSYNEQFF. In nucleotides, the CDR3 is TGTGCCAGTAGTCCCCGTCCCCTAGCGGGATCCTACAATGAGCAGTTCTTC.

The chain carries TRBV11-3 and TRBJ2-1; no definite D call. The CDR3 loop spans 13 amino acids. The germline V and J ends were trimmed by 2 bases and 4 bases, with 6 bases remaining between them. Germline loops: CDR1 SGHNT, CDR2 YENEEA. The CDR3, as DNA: TGTGCCAGCAGCTTAACCCTATACAATGAGCAGTTCTTC. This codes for CASSLTLYNEQFF.

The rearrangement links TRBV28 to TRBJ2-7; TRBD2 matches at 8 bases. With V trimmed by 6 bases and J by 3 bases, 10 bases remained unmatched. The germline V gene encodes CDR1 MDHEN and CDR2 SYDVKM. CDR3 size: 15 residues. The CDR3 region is CASSKPGLALYEQYF. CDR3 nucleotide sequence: TGTGCCAGCAGCAAGCCCGGACTAGCTCTCTACGAGCAGTACTTC.

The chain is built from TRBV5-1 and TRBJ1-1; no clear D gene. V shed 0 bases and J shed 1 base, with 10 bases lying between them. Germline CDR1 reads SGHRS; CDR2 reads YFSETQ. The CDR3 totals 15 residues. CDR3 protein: CASSLASGRNTEAFF. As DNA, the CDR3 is TGCGCCAGCAGCTTGGCGAGCGGGAGGAACACTGAAGCTTTCTTT.

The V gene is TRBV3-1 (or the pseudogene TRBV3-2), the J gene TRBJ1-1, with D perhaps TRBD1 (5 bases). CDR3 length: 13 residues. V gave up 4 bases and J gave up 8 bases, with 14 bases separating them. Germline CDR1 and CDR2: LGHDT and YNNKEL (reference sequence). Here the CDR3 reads CASSRAGTAEAFF. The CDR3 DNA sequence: TGTGCCAGCAGCCGAGCGGGGACCGCCGAAGCTTTCTTT.

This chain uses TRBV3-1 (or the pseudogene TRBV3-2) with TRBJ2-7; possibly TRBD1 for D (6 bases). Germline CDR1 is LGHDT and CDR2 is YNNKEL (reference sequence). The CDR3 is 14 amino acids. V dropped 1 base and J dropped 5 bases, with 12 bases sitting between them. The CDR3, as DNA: TGTGCCAGCAGCCAAGCAGGGGAAAGGAACGAGCAGTACTTC. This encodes CASSQAGERNEQYF.